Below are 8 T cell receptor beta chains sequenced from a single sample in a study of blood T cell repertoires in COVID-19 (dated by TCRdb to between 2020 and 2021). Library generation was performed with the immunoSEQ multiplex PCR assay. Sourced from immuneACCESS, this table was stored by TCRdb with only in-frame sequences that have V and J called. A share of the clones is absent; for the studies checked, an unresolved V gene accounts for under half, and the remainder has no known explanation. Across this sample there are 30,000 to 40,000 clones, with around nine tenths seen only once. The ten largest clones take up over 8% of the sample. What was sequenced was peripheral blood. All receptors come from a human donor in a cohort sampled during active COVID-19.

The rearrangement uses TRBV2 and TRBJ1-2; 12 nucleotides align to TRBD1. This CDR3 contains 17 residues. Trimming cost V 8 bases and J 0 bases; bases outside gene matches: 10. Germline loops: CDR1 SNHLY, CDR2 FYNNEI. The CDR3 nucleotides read TGTGCCAGCCAGTTGAAGGGACAGGGGGCCTCTAACTATGGCTACACCTTC. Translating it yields CASQLKGQGASNYGYTF. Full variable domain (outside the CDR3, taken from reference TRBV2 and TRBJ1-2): EPEVTQTPSHQVTQMGQEVILRCVPISNHLYFYWYRQILGQKVEFLVSFYNNEISEKSEIFDDQFSVERPDGSNFTLKIRSTKLEDSAMYFCASQLKGQGASNYGYTFGSGTRLTVV.

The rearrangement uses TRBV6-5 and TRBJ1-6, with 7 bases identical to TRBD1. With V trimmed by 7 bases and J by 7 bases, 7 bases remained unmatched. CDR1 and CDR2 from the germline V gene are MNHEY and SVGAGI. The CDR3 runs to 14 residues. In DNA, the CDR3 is TGTGCCAGCACCGAGGGACAGCCAAATTCACCCCTCCACTTT. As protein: CASTEGQPNSPLHF.

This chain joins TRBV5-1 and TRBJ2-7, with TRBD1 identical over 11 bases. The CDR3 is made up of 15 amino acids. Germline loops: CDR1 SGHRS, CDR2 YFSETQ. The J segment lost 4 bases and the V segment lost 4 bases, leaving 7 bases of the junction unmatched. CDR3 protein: CASSPDRGLRYEQYF. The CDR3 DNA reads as TGCGCCAGCAGCCCGGACAGGGGGCTTAGGTACGAGCAGTACTTC.

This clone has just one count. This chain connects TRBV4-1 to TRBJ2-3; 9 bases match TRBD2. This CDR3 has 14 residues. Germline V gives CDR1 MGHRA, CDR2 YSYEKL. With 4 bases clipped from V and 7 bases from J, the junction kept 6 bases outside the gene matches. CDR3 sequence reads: CASSLSGSTNTQYF. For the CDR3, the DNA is TGCGCCAGCAGCCTTAGCGGGAGCACGAATACGCAGTATTTT.

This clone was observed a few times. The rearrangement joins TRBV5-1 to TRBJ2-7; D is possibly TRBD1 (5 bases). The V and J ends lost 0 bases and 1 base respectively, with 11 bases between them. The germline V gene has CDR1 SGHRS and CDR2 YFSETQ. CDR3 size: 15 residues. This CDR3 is CASSLAAGQSYEQYF. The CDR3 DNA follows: TGCGCCAGCAGCTTGGCGGCAGGGCAGTCCTACGAGCAGTACTTC.

CDR3 residues: CASSRGTSGNNEQFF. The DNA of the CDR3 is TGTGCCAGCAGTCGCGGGACTAGCGGAAACAATGAGCAGTTCTTC. V is TRBV7-6 and J is TRBJ2-1; 11 bases line up with TRBD2. With V trimmed by 6 bases and J by 5 bases, 6 bases remained unmatched. Germline V lookup: CDR1 SGHVS, CDR2 FNYEAQ. This CDR3 has 15 amino acids.

The CDR3 here is CASSFQGGAFTDTQYF. The CDR3 DNA is TGTGCCAGCAGTTTCCAGGGCGGGGCATTCACAGATACGCAGTATTTT. This chain joins TRBV28 and TRBJ2-3; maybe TRBD2 (6 bases). The V and J ends lost 3 bases and 2 bases respectively, with 15 bases between them. The CDR3 loop spans 16 amino acids. Germline CDR1 and CDR2: MDHEN and SYDVKM.

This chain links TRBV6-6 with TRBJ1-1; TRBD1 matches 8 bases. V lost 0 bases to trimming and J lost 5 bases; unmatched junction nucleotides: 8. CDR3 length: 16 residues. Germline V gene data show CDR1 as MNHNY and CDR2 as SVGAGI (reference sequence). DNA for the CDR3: TGTGCCAGCAGTTACTCGTCAGGGGGCGAGGTTACTGAAGCTTTCTTT. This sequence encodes CASSYSSGGEVTEAFF.